A single T cell receptor beta chain is shown here with its context. No antigen is known for it. This sample is part of a study of T cells in localized non-small cell lung cancer. Study results and caveats: One tumor region alone was sequenced, and heterogeneity therefore remains possible. Median around 56 top-100 tumor clones were shared with paired adjacent lung. Adjacent uninvolved lung tissue had the highest T cell clonality, exceeding tumor. An association was observed between higher blood T cell density and longer overall survival.

Libraries were prepared by immunoSEQ multiplex PCR; TCRdb keeps only in-frame clonotypes and omits some of them. The table lists about 36,000 clones, about 83% of them singletons. J gave up 8 bases and V 7 bases, and 11 bases lay outside the gene matches. CDR1 and CDR2 (germline): SGHRS, YFSETQ. This CDR3 is 14 amino acids long. This sample comprised peripheral blood, obtained before any cancer treatment. The rearrangement uses TRBV5-1 and TRBJ1-4, with 7 bases that match TRBD1. The source is a woman aged 35-70 years with stage I lung adenocarcinoma. CDR3 protein: CASREGASGEKLFF. In DNA, the CDR3 is TGCGCCAGCCGCGAGGGGGCGAGCGGGGAAAAACTGTTTTTT.